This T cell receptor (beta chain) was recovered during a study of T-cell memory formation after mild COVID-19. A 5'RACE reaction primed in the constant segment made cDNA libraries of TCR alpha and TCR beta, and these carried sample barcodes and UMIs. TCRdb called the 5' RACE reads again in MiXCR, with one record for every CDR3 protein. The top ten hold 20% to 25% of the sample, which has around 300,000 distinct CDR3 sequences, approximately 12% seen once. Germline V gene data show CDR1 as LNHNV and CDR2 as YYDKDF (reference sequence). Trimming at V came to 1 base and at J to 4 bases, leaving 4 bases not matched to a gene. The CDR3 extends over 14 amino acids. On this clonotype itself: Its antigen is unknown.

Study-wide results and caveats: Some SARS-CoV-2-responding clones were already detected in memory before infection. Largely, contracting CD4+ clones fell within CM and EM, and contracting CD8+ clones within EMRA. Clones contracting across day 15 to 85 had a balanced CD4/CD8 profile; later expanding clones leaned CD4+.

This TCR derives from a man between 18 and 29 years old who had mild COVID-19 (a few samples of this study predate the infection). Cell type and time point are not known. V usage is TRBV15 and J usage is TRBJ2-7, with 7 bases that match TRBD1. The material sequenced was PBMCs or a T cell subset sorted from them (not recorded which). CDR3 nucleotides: TGTGCCACCAGCAGAGGAAGGGGGCGATACGAGCAGTACTTC. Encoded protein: CATSRGRGRYEQYF.